The clone carrying this TCR beta chain was counted only a few times. The sample comes from a study of regulatory T cells in long-lasting Graves disease. Arm-PCR of CDR3 regions with iRepertoire HTBI primers generated TCR beta libraries. From the multiplex PCR reads, TCRdb called clonotypes with MiXCR, one entry per CDR3 protein. The sample holds some 500,000 distinct CDR3 sequences; more than 15% are singletons and the top ten take roughly 25%. Time point defined: newly diagnosed GD, antithyroid drugs for less than 3 months. Isolated PBMC RNA provided the starting material for the TCR library. V lost 4 bases to trimming and J lost 0 bases, with 13 bases between them. In germline, CDR1 is KGHSH, CDR2 LQKENI. The CDR3 extends over 17 amino acids. This sample also appeared in a second study, on T cells in Graves' hyperthyroidism and ophthalmopathy. That paper adds: First-round RT-PCR with HTBI primers amplified the TCR CDR3 region. Most thyroid clonotypes expanded above 0.001 appeared in blood too.

The clonotype was recovered from a woman aged 35 to 59 with Graves disease. Specimen: peripheral blood mononuclear cells (PBMCs), collected at new diagnosis, from a patient treated with antithyroid drugs. The chain is built from TRBV18 and TRBJ1-6; D not certain. The DNA of the CDR3 is TGTGCCAGCTCACAATCCCAGTCGAGCTCCTATAATTCACCCCTCCACTTT. Protein product: CASSQSQSSSYNSPLHF.